What follows is one TCR beta chain and its context. Its antigen is unidentified. The method was immunoSEQ multiplex PCR; TCRdb's version includes in-frame clones alone and lacks a portion of them. The data show about 110,000 clones, about 88% seen once. The sample belongs to a study of T cell responses to AZD1222 COVID-19 vaccine. Notes on the study in general: Breadth and depth of Spike-specific TCRs rose after two AZD1222 doses. Clonal diversity may have been underestimated, and the donors were mostly white British, with more females than males. Reports indicate that nearly half of spike-specific TCRs are directed at unmutated variant regions.

The CDR3 is made up of 10 amino acids. Trimming took off 5 bases at V and 6 bases at J, with 4 bases between the two ends. This chain joins TRBV12-3 or TRBV12-4 and TRBJ1-1; D ambiguous. This clonotype was obtained from an adult in good health. Specimen: peripheral blood, collected on day 0 of AZD1222 vaccination. CDR3 sequence: CASSRAEAFF. Written as DNA, the CDR3 is TGTGCCAGCAGTAGGGCTGAAGCTTTCTTT.